Following are 13 T cell receptor beta chains from one sample sequenced in a study of T cell responses to AZD1222 COVID-19 vaccine. Method: immunoSEQ multiplex PCR; TCRdb's copy keeps in-frame clones and lacks some. This sample yields fewer than 200,000 clones, of which almost 90% are seen a single time; approximately 10% belongs to the top ten. The material sequenced was peripheral blood, taken 28 days after the second AZD1222 dose. The receptors originated from an adult who received the AZD1222 COVID-19 vaccine.

The rearrangement uses TRBV5-1 and TRBJ1-5, with D possibly TRBD1 on 6 matching bases. V gave up 0 bases and J gave up 2 bases, with 9 bases separating them. The germline V gene has CDR1 SGHRS and CDR2 YFSETQ. CDR3 size: 15 residues. Here the CDR3 DNA reads TGCGCCAGCAGCTTGGGGACAGATGGCAATCAGCCCCAGCATTTT. Amino acid sequence: CASSLGTDGNQPQHF.

CDR3 sequence reads: CASSYWDPRGTSGNTIYF. The CDR3 nucleotides are TGTGCCAGCAGTTATTGGGACCCCCGCGGGACTTCTGGAAACACCATATATTTT. This chain joins TRBV6-2 or TRBV6-3 and TRBJ1-3, with D possibly TRBD1 on 5 matching bases. The germline CDR1 and CDR2 sequences are MNHEY and SVGEGT. The CDR3 is 18 residues long. Trimming removed 3 bases at V and 1 base at J, with 19 bases between.

V gene TRBV4-2 combines with J gene TRBJ2-5; no definite D call. From germline, CDR1 is LGHNA and CDR2 YNFKEQ. The CDR3 is 15 amino acids. V lost 0 bases and J 2 bases, leaving 10 bases between the germline ends. The CDR3 loop reads CASSQDRDLQETQYF. The CDR3 DNA follows: TGTGCCAGCAGCCAAGATCGTGACTTGCAAGAGACCCAGTACTTC.

J is TRBJ1-2 and V is TRBV19; D is possibly TRBD1 (5 bases). CDR1 and CDR2 (germline): LNHDA, SQIVND (reference sequence). This CDR3 is 13 amino acids long. Trimming shortened V by 6 bases and J by 8 bases, and 16 bases separated the two germline ends. For the CDR3, the DNA is TGTGCCAGTAGCCTTGGGGCTTCGGAGGGCTACACCTTC. Translating it yields CASSLGASEGYTF.

The chain carries TRBV11-3 and TRBJ2-3; D not resolved. CDR3 length: 16 residues. V was trimmed by 1 base and J by 1 base, leaving 12 bases between them. CDR1 is SGHNT, CDR2 YENEEA, per germline. The DNA of the CDR3 is TGTGCCAGCAGCTTAGTCACCCAACGCCGCACAGATACGCAGTATTTT. As protein: CASSLVTQRRTDTQYF.

The rearrangement joins TRBV14 to TRBJ2-5; D is unclear. There are 14 residues in the CDR3. V was cut by 2 bases and J by 0 bases, with 7 bases left in between. Germline assignment: CDR1 SGHDN and CDR2 FVKESK. CDR3 residues: CASSQWTDQETQYF. For the CDR3, the DNA is TGTGCCAGCAGCCAATGGACGGACCAAGAGACCCAGTACTTC.

This clone was counted a few times. The V gene is TRBV11-3, the J gene TRBJ2-7, with D possibly called TRBD1 or TRBD2 (5 bases each). The CDR3 consists of 15 residues. Germline V CDR1 and CDR2: SGHNT, YENEEA. Trimming shortened V by 1 base and J by 5 bases, and 15 bases separated the two germline ends. The DNA for the CDR3 is TGTGCCAGCAGCTTAGGCAGAGGGGATCTGGACGAGCAGTACTTC. Translating it yields CASSLGRGDLDEQYF.

The gene calls are TRBV29-1 and TRBJ2-6; D unclear. CDR3 length: 13 amino acids. Germline V lookup: CDR1 SQVTM, CDR2 ANQGSEA. Trimming pared 6 bases from V and 4 bases from J, leaving 10 bases between. CDR3 amino acids: CSVGLSGANVLTF. The CDR3 DNA sequence: TGCAGCGTCGGTCTGTCCGGGGCCAACGTCCTGACTTTC. The whole variable domain, remainder taken from reference TRBV29-1 and TRBJ2-6, is SAVISQKPSRDICQRGTSLTIQCQVDSQVTMMFWYRQQPGQSLTLIATANQGSEATYESGFVIDKFPISRPNLTFSTLTVSNMSPEDSSIYLCSVGLSGANVLTFGAGSRLTVL.

This rearrangement joins TRBV3-1 (or the pseudogene TRBV3-2) to TRBJ2-5; D is ambiguous. The CDR3 is 13 residues long. Germline assignment: CDR1 LGHDT and CDR2 YNNKEL (reference sequence). V was pared by 2 bases and J by 3 bases, with 7 bases between. This CDR3 reads CASSQRAEETQYF. CDR3 bases: TGTGCCAGCAGCCAAAGGGCAGAAGAGACCCAGTACTTC.

The chain has TRBV11-2 and TRBJ1-1; D remains unclear. The CDR3 runs to 16 residues. With 5 bases removed from V and 1 base from J, the gap between germline ends came to 17 bases. Per the germline V gene, CDR1 is SGHAT and CDR2 is FQNNGV. CDR3: CASSHPRETRNTEAFF. CDR3 DNA sequence: TGTGCCAGCAGCCATCCCCGGGAGACTAGGAACACTGAAGCTTTCTTT.

There are a few counts of this clone. This rearrangement joins TRBV27 to TRBJ1-4, with D unresolved. Germline V CDR1 and CDR2: MNHEY, SMNVEV (reference sequence). This CDR3 is 14 amino acids long. Trimming pared 8 bases from V and 7 bases from J, leaving 17 bases between. CDR3 loop: CASHDGSQPEKLFF. The DNA of the CDR3 is TGTGCCAGCCACGACGGGTCACAACCTGAAAAACTGTTTTTT.

The J gene is TRBJ1-1, the V gene TRBV5-8; D is perhaps TRBD1 (5 bases). CDR3 size: 13 residues. The germline V gene has CDR1 SGHTS and CDR2 YDEGEE. The germline V and J ends were trimmed by 4 bases and 11 bases, with 18 bases remaining between them. CDR3 coding DNA: TGTGCCAGCAGCACTAAAACAAGGGGTCGGGCTTTCTTT. Residues: CASSTKTRGRAFF.

This sequence joins TRBV19 and TRBJ1-5; D might be TRBD1 (5 bases). V lost 8 bases, J lost 5 bases, and 10 bases lay in between. Germline-derived CDR1 and CDR2 are LNHDA and SQIVND (reference sequence). The CDR3 contains 12 residues. The CDR3 is CASSPRDQPQHF. The DNA of the CDR3 is TGTGCCAGTTCCCCCAGGGATCAGCCCCAGCATTTT.